This T cell receptor (beta chain) was documented in a study of naive and memory T cell subsets. The beta constant-region primer was an equimolar mix of two oligonucleotides covering TRBC1 and TRBC2. One entry per CDR3 protein, called by TCRdb with MiXCR from the UMI-ligation and nested PCR reads. This table has approximately 85,000 distinct CDR3 sequences, roughly 7.3% appearing once. Study-wide results and caveats: Over 95% of naive TCR sequences appeared only once after error correction, unlike memory subsets. In CD4 and CD8 cells, diversity dropped from naive through EMRA.

Germline lookup yields CDR1 SQVTM and CDR2 ANQGSEA. Between the trimmed V and J ends, which lost 5 bases and 3 bases, there was a span of 13 bases. CDR3 size: 14 residues. In the case of this clonotype: Its target is unknown.

V usage is TRBV29-1 and J usage is TRBJ2-2; unclear D gene. The sequenced material came from central memory CD4+ T cells from blood. The TCR sequence derives from a human donor in good health. The CDR3 coding sequence is TGCAGCGTTCTCAGTGGGTCTGACACCGGGGAGCTGTTTTTT. It yields the protein CSVLSGSDTGELFF.